This T cell receptor (beta chain) was identified during a study of spatial heterogeneity in lung cancer. Turning to this clonotype: What it binds is unknown.

Regarding time point: sample taken at primary tumor resection. In TCRdb, the 5' RACE reads were re-called with MiXCR into one record per CDR3 protein. The sample contains almost 3,000 distinct CDR3 sequences, 5.5% to 8% of which appear only once. Study conclusions and caveats: Tumors with more nonsynonymous mutations had more expanded intratumoral alpha and beta TCRs.

Material: lung tumor tissue, obtained at surgery. The clonotype was recovered from a female donor with early-stage non-small cell lung cancer.

The CDR3 sequence: CSAPGLAGGLRGNEQFF. For the CDR3, the DNA is TGCAGTGCCCCAGGACTAGCGGGGGGACTGAGGGGCAATGAGCAGTTCTTC. V is TRBV20-1 and J is TRBJ2-1; TRBD2 aligns across 14 bases. The length of the CDR3 is 17 residues. Germline V gives CDR1 DFQATT, CDR2 SNEGSKA (reference sequence). The trim removed 6 bases at V and 6 bases at J, leaving 13 bases unmatched.